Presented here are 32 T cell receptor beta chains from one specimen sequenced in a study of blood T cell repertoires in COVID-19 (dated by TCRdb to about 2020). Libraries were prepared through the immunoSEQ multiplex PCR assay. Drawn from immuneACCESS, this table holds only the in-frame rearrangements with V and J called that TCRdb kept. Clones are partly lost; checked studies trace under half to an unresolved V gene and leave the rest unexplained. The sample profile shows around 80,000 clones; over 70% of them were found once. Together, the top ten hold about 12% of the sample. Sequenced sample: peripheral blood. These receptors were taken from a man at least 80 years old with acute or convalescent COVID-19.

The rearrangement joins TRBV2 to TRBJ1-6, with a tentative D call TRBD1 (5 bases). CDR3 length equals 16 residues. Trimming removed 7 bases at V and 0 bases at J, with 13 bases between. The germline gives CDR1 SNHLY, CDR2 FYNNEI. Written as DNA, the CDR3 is TGTGCCAGCACTCCCGGGGGGAGCTCCTATAATTCACCCCTCCACTTT. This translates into CASTPGGSSYNSPLHF.

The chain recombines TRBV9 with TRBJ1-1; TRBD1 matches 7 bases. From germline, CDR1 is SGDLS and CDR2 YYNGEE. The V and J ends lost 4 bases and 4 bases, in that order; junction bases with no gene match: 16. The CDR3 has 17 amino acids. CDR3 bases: TGTGCCAGCAGCTCCAGAGGGGGCCCTTCGTGGCCCACTGAAGCTTTCTTT. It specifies CASSSRGGPSWPTEAFF.

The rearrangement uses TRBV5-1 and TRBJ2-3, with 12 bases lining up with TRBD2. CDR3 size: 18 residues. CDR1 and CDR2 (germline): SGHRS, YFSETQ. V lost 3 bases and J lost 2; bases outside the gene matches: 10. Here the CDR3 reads CASSYPSGGASHTDTQYF. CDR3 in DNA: TGCGCCAGCAGCTATCCTAGCGGGGGGGCTTCCCACACAGATACGCAGTATTTT.

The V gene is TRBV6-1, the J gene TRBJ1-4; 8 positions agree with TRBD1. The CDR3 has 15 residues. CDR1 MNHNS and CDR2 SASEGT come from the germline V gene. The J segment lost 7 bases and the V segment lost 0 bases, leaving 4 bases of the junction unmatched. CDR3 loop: CASSEAQGAGEKLFF. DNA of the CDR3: TGTGCCAGCAGTGAAGCCCAGGGGGCCGGTGAAAAACTGTTTTTT.

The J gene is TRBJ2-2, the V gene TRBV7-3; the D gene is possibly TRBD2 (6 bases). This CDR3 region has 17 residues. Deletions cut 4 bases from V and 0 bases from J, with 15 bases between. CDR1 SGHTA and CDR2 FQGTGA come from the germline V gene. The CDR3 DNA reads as TGTGCCAGCAGCTCCCCGGTGGGCGGGGCGAACACCGGGGAGCTGTTTTTT. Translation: CASSSPVGGANTGELFF. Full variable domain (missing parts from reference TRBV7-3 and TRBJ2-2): GAGVSQTPSNKVTEKGKYVELRCDPISGHTALYWYRQSLGQGPEFLIYFQGTGAADDSGLPNDRFFAVRPEGSVSTLKIQRTERGDSAVYLCASSSPVGGANTGELFFGEGSRLTVL.

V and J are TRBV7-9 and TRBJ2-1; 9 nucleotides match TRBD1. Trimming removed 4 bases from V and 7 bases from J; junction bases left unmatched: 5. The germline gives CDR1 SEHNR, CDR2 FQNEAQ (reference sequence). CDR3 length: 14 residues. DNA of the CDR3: TGTGCCAGCAGCTCCGGACAGGGGAGGAATGAGCAGTTCTTC. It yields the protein CASSSGQGRNEQFF.

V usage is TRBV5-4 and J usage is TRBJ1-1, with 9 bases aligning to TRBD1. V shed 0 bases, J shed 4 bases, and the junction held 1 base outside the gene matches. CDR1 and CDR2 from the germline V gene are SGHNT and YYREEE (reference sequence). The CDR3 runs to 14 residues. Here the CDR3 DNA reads TGTGCCAGCAGCTTGGGGACAGGGGCCACTGAAGCTTTCTTT. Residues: CASSLGTGATEAFF.

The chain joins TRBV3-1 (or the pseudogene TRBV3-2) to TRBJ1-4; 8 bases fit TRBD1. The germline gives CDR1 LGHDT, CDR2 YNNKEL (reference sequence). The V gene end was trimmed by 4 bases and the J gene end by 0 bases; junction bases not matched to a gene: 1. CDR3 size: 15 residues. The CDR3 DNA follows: TGTGCCAGCAGCCGACAGGGGTCAACTAATGAAAAACTGTTTTTT. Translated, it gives CASSRQGSTNEKLFF.

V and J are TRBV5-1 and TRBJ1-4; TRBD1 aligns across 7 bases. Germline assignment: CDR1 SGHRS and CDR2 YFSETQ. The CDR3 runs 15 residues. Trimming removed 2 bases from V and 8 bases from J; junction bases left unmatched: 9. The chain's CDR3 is CASSLNRGLREKLFF. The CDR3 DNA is TGCGCCAGCAGCTTAAACAGGGGTCTTAGGGAAAAACTGTTTTTT.

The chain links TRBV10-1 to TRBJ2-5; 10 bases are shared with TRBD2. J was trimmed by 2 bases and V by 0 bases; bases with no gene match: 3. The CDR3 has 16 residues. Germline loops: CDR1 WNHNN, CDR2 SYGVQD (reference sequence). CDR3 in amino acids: CASSESLAGVQETQYF. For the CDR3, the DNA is TGCGCCAGCAGTGAGTCCCTAGCGGGGGTTCAAGAGACCCAGTACTTC.

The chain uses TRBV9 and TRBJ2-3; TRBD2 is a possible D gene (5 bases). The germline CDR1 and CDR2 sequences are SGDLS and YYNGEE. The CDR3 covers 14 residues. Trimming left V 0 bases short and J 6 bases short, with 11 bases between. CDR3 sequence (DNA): TGTGCCAGCAGCGTAGTCGGGGAAAAGGATACGCAGTATTTT. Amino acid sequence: CASSVVGEKDTQYF.

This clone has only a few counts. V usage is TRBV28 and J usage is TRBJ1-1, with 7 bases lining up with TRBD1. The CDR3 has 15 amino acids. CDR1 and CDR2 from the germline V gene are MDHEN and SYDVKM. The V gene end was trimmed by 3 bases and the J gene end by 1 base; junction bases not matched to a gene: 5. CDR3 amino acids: CASSFRQGGNTEAFF. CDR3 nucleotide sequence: TGTGCCAGCAGTTTCCGCCAGGGGGGGAACACTGAAGCTTTCTTT. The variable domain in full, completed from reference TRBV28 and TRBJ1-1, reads DVKVTQSSRYLVKRTGEKVFLECVQDMDHENMFWYRQDPGLGLRLIYFSYDVKMKEKGDIPEGYSVSREKKERFSLILESASTNQTSMYLCASSFRQGGNTEAFFGQGTRLTVV.

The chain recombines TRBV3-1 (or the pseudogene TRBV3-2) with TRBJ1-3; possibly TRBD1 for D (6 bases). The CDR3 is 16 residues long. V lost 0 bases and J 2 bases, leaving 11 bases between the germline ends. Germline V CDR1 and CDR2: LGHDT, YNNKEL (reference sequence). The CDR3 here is CASSQDIAGAGNTIYF. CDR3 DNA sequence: TGTGCCAGCAGCCAAGATATAGCAGGGGCTGGAAACACCATATATTTT.

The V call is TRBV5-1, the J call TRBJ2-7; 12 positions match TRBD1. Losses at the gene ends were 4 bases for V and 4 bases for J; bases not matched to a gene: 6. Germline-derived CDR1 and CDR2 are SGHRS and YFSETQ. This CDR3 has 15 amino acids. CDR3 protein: CASSPGQGAHYEQYF. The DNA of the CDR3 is TGCGCCAGCAGCCCGGGACAGGGGGCGCATTACGAGCAGTACTTC.

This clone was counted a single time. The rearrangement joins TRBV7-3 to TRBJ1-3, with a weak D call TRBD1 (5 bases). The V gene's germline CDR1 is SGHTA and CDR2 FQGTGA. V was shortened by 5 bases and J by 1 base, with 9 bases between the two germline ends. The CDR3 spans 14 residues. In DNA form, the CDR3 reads TGTGCCAGCAGCCAAACAGGTTCTGGAAACACCATATATTTT. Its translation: CASSQTGSGNTIYF. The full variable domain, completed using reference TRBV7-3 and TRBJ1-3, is GAGVSQTPSNKVTEKGKYVELRCDPISGHTALYWYRQSLGQGPEFLIYFQGTGAADDSGLPNDRFFAVRPEGSVSTLKIQRTERGDSAVYLCASSQTGSGNTIYFGEGSWLTVV.

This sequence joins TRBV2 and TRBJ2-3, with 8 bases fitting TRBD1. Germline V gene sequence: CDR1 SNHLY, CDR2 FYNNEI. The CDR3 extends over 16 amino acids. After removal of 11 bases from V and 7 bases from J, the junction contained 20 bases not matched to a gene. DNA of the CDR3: TGTGCCGTGAGTCGTGGCGAGGACAGGGTGATTTATACGCAGTATTTT. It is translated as CAVSRGEDRVIYTQYF.

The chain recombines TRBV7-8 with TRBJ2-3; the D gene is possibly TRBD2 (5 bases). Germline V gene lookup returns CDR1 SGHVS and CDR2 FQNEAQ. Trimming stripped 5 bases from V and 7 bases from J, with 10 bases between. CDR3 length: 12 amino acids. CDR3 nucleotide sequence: TGTGCCAGCAGCGCGGACTTATATACGCAGTATTTT. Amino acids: CASSADLYTQYF.

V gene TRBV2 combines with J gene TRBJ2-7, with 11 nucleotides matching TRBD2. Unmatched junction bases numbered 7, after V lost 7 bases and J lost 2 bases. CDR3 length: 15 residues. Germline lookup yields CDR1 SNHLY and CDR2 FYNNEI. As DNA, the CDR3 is TGTGCCAGCAACCAAGGGACTAGCGGCCCCTACGAGCAGTACTTC. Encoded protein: CASNQGTSGPYEQYF.

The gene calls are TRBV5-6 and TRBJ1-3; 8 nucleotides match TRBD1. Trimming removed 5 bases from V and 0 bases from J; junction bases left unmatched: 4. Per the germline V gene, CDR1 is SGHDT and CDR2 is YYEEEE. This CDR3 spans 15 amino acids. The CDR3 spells CASSTTGGSGNTIYF. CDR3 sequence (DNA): TGTGCCAGCAGTACAACAGGGGGCTCTGGAAACACCATATATTTT.

This CDR3 is CASSQSGPFFYNSPLHF. CDR3 nucleotides: TGTGCCAGCAGCCAATCGGGCCCATTTTTCTATAATTCACCCCTCCACTTT. The chain links TRBV16 to TRBJ1-6; D unresolved. Trimming cost V 0 bases and J 3 bases, with 12 bases left between them. The CDR3 contains 17 residues. Germline CDR1 is KGHSY and CDR2 is FQNENV.

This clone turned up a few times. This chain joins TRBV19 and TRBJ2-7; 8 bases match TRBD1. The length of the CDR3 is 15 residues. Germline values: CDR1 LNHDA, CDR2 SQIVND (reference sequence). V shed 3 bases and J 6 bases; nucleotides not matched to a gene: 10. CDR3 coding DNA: TGTGCCAGTAGTATCCCTGGACAGGGAGTCTTCGAGCAGTACTTC. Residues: CASSIPGQGVFEQYF.

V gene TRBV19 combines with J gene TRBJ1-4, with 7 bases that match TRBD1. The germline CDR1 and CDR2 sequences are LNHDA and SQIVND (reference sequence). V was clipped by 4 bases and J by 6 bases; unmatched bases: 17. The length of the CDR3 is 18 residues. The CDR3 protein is CASSTIFRQGSKDEKLFF. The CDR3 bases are TGTGCCAGTAGTACTATTTTCCGACAGGGATCGAAGGATGAAAAACTGTTTTTT.

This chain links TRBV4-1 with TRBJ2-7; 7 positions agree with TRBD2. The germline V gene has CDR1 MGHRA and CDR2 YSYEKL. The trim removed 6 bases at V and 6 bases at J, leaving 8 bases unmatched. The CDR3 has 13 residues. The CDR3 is CASSWGGVGEQYF. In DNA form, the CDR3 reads TGCGCCAGCAGTTGGGGGGGTGTCGGCGAGCAGTACTTC.

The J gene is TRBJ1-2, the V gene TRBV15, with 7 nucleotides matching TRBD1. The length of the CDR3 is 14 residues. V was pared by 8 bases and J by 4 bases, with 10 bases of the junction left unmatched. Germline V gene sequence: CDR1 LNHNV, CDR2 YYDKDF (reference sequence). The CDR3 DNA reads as TGTGCCACCCAAGGAGACAGGGCCTCCTATGGCTACACCTTC. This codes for CATQGDRASYGYTF.

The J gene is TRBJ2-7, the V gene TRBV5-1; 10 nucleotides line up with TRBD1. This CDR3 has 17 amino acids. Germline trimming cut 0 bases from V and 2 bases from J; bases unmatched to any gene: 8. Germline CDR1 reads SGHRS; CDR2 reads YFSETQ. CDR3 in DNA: TGCGCCAGCAGCTTGGCTCCTCCGGGACAGGGGACCTACGAGCAGTACTTC. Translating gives CASSLAPPGQGTYEQYF.

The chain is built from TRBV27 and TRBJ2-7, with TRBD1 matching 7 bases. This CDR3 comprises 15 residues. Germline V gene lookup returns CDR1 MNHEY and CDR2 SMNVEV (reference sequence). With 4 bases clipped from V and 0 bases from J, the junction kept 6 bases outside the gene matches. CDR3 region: CASSSDRRSSYEQYF. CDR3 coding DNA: TGTGCCAGCAGTTCGGACAGGAGGAGCTCCTACGAGCAGTACTTC.

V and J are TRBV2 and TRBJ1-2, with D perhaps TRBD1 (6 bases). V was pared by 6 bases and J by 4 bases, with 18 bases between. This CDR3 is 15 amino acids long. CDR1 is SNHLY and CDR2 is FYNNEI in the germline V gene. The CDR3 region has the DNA TGTGCCAGCAGCCCCCTCGCCAGGGGAAGCTATGGCTACACCTTC. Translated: CASSPLARGSYGYTF.

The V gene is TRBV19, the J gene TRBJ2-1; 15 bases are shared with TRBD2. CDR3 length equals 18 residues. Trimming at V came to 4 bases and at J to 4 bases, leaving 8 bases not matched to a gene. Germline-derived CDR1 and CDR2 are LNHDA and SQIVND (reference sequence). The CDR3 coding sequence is TGTGCCAGTAGTAGAGGGACTAGCGGGGGGACCGATTACAATGAGCAGTTCTTC. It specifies CASSRGTSGGTDYNEQFF.

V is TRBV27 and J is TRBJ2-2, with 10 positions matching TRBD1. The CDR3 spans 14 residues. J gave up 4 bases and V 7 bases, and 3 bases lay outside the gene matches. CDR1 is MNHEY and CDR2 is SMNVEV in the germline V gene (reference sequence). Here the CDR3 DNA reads TGTGCCAGCAACCGACAGGGGGCCACCGGGGAGCTGTTTTTT. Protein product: CASNRQGATGELFF.

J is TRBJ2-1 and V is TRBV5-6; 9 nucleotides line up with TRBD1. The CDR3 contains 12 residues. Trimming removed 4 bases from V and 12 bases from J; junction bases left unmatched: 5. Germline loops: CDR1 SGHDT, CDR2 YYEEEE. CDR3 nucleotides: TGTGCCAGCAGCATCACAGGGGGCCCGCAGTTCTTC. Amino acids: CASSITGGPQFF.

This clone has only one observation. The CDR3: CASTKEGVSGGEKLFF. CDR3 nucleotides: TGTGCCAGCACCAAAGAAGGTGTCTCCGGGGGTGAAAAACTGTTTTTT. This sequence joins TRBV7-9 and TRBJ1-4, with D possibly matching TRBD1 (5 bases). CDR1 is SEHNR, CDR2 FQNEAQ, per germline (reference sequence). V was shortened by 7 bases and J by 7 bases, with 22 bases between the two germline ends. This CDR3 is 16 amino acids long. Drawing the rest from reference TRBV7-9 and TRBJ1-4, the complete variable domain is DTGVSQNPRHKITKRGQNVTFRCDPISEHNRLYWYRQTLGQGPEFLTYFQNEAQLEKSRLLSDRFSAERPKGSFSTLEIQRTEQGDSAMYLCASTKEGVSGGEKLFFGSGTQLSVL.

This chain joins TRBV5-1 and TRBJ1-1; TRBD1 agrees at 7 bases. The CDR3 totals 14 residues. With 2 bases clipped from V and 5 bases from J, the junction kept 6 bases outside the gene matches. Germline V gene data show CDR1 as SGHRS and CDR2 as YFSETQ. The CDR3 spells CASSFGQEGTEAFF. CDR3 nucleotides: TGCGCCAGCAGCTTCGGACAGGAGGGTACTGAAGCTTTCTTT.